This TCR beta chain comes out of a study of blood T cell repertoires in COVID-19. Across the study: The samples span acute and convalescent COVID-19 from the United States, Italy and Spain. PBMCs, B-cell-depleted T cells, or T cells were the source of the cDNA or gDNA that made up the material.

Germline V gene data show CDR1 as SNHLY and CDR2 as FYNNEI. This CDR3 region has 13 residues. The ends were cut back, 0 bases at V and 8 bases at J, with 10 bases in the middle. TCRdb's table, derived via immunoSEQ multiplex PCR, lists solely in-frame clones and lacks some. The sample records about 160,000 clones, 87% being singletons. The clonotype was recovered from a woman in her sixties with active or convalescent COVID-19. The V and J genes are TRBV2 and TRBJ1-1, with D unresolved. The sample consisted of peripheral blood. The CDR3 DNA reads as TGTGCCAGCAGTGAAGCACTACTCGGGGAAGCTTTCTTT. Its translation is CASSEALLGEAFF.